This T cell receptor (beta chain) was documented in a study of response to subunit inactivated influenza vaccine. Germline-derived CDR1 and CDR2 are LGHNA and YSLEER. The CDR3 sequence is 13 residues long. With 1 base removed from V and 5 bases from J, the gap between germline ends came to 8 bases. This clonotype was found many times. TCRdb independently ran MiXCR on the RT-PCR reads; one entry per CDR3 protein. The data contain roughly 710,000 distinct CDR3 sequences, 14% of them singletons. This chain connects TRBV4-3 to TRBJ2-5; the D is unclear. This clonotype originated in a man between 45 and 60 years old who received an inactivated influenza vaccine. The sequences come from PBMCs from blood, collected roughly 2 weeks before vaccination. The CDR3 DNA sequence: TGCGCCAGCAGCCAAGGCCTAAGGGAGACCCAGTACTTC. Translated: CASSQGLRETQYF.